These 11 T cell receptor beta chains originate from one sample sequenced in a study of blood T cell repertoires in COVID-19. Data came from immunoSEQ multiplex PCR; TCRdb stores just in-frame clones and leaves some out. The repertoire holds roughly 500,000 clones, 89% seen once, with about 0.91% in the top ten. Sequences were obtained from peripheral blood. Receptor source: a man younger than 30 with COVID-19, enrolled during active disease.

This rearrangement joins TRBV7-9 to TRBJ1-5; D unclear. Germline V gene lookup returns CDR1 SEHNR and CDR2 FQNEAQ (reference sequence). The CDR3 loop spans 14 amino acids. The germline V and J ends were trimmed by 5 bases and 0 bases, with 8 bases remaining between them. CDR3 protein: CASSPVYSNQPQHF. The DNA for the CDR3 is TGTGCCAGCAGCCCAGTTTATAGCAATCAGCCCCAGCATTTT.

This clone appeared once. V gene TRBV3-1 (or the pseudogene TRBV3-2) combines with J gene TRBJ2-3; TRBD2 agrees at 7 bases. This CDR3 has 16 amino acids. CDR1 is LGHDT and CDR2 is YNNKEL in the germline V gene (reference sequence). V trimming: 0 bases; J trimming: 1 base; junction bases outside the gene matches: 4. In DNA form, the CDR3 reads TGTGCCAGCAGCCAAGACAGAGCGGGGCGCACAGATACGCAGTATTTT. Amino acids: CASSQDRAGRTDTQYF.

This clone was found once. The chain has TRBV28 and TRBJ1-5, with D maybe TRBD1 (5 bases). V was cut by 3 bases and J by 2 bases, with 29 bases left in between. Germline V lookup: CDR1 MDHEN, CDR2 SYDVKM. The CDR3 covers 21 residues. The CDR3 coding sequence is TGTGCCAGCAGTTTCTCACGGGGGGTAGGGACTACCCGGTGGGGCAATCAGCCCCAGCATTTT. Protein product: CASSFSRGVGTTRWGNQPQHF.

The chain links TRBV15 to TRBJ2-7; D possibly corresponds to TRBD2 (6 bases). In germline, CDR1 is LNHNV, CDR2 YYDKDF (reference sequence). The CDR3 loop spans 15 amino acids. With 0 bases removed from V and 3 bases from J, the gap between germline ends came to 12 bases. DNA for the CDR3: TGTGCCACCAGCAGAGATCGCGGGACGGACTACGAGCAGTACTTC. It translates to CATSRDRGTDYEQYF.

The sample holds one count of this clone. The genes are TRBV4-1 and TRBJ2-1; 12 nucleotides align to TRBD2. V trimming: 2 bases; J trimming: 2 bases; junction bases outside the gene matches: 7. The CDR3 loop spans 18 amino acids. In germline, CDR1 is MGHRA, CDR2 YSYEKL. The CDR3 loop is CASSQPSGGDPTYNEQFF. The DNA for the CDR3 is TGCGCCAGCAGCCAACCTAGCGGGGGGGATCCCACCTACAATGAGCAGTTCTTC.

The rearrangement links TRBV10-2 to TRBJ2-5; D is possibly TRBD2 (5 bases). V lost 1 base and J 1 base, leaving 7 bases between the germline ends. The CDR3 runs to 14 residues. Per germline, CDR1 WSHSY and CDR2 SAAADI. CDR3 coding DNA: TGCGCCAGCAGTGAGTTGGGGAGCCAAGAGACCCAGTACTTC. As protein: CASSELGSQETQYF.

The CDR3 protein is CSVGGTENQPQHF. The CDR3 nucleotides read TGCAGCGTTGGAGGGACAGAAAATCAGCCCCAGCATTTT. The genes are TRBV29-1 and TRBJ1-5, with 7 nucleotides matching TRBD1. CDR1 is SQVTM and CDR2 is ANQGSEA in the germline V gene. V was clipped by 4 bases and J by 4 bases; unmatched bases: 4. The CDR3 has 13 residues.

V and J are TRBV10-2 and TRBJ1-1; 9 nucleotides line up with TRBD1. Trimming removed 7 bases from V and 8 bases from J; junction bases left unmatched: 8. The CDR3 has 13 residues. Looked up from germline, CDR1 is WSHSY and CDR2 is SAAADI. CDR3 protein: CASTPGTGREAFF. In DNA form, the CDR3 reads TGCGCCAGCACCCCGGGGACAGGGCGCGAAGCTTTCTTT.

The rearrangement uses TRBV6-5 and TRBJ2-7; tentative D call: TRBD2 (7 bases). The V end was cut by 5 bases, the J end by 2 bases, with 16 bases between. Germline V gene lookup returns CDR1 MNHEY and CDR2 SVGAGI. CDR3 length: 15 amino acids. This chain's CDR3 is CASSRDGGPTYEQYF. CDR3 coding DNA: TGTGCCAGCAGTCGCGACGGGGGGCCTACCTACGAGCAGTACTTC.

The CDR3 nucleotides read TGTGCCAGCAGTGAAATGGGCCAGGCAGGAAAGGCCCAGTACTTC. Translating it yields CASSEMGQAGKAQYF. The V call is TRBV2, the J call TRBJ2-5, with D uncertain. V was pared by 2 bases and J by 9 bases, with 19 bases between. The CDR3 is made up of 15 amino acids. Germline CDR1 and CDR2: SNHLY and FYNNEI.

V and J are TRBV6-5 and TRBJ1-4; possibly TRBD1 for D (6 bases). CDR3 length equals 14 residues. Looked up from germline, CDR1 is MNHEY and CDR2 is SVGAGI. The ends were cut back, 5 bases at V and 8 bases at J, with 15 bases in the middle. CDR3 residues: CASSRGGPEEKLFF. The CDR3 nucleotides are TGTGCCAGCAGTAGGGGGGGTCCGGAAGAAAAACTGTTTTTT.